Following are 9 T cell receptor beta chains from one sample sequenced in a study of blood T cells in healthy people across ages. Sample-barcoded 5' priming and a J-beta primer mix drove a second PCR of 7 to 11 cycles. TCRdb re-derived calls from the 5' RACE reads in MiXCR, one entry per CDR3 protein. Altogether around 580,000 distinct CDR3 sequences are present, roughly 48% being singletons, with the ten largest covering roughly 25%. Sequences were obtained from blood. Every receptor here comes from an elderly man in good health.

J is TRBJ2-3 and V is TRBV3-1; tentatively, D is TRBD1 (6 bases). The germline V and J ends were trimmed by 5 bases and 2 bases, with 14 bases remaining between them. The CDR3 spans 15 residues. Germline V CDR1 and CDR2: LGHDT, YNNKEL (reference sequence). CDR3 DNA sequence: TGTGCCAGCAGCGACCCCGGGACAACCACAGATACGCAGTATTTT. Residues: CASSDPGTTTDTQYF.

In its sample, this clonotype was seen a few times. This chain uses TRBV7-2 with TRBJ2-1; D ambiguous. Trimming shortened V by 3 bases and J by 0 bases, and 9 bases separated the two germline ends. The CDR3 contains 15 residues. From germline, CDR1 is SGHTA and CDR2 FQGNSA. Here the CDR3 reads CASSFDMSSYNEQFF. The CDR3 bases are TGTGCCAGCAGCTTTGATATGAGCTCCTACAATGAGCAGTTCTTC. The full variable domain, its missing parts supplied by reference TRBV7-2 and TRBJ2-1, is GAGVSQSPSNKVTEKGKDVELRCDPISGHTALYWYRQSLGQGLEFLIYFQGNSAPDKSGLPSDRFSAERTGGSVSTLTIQRTQQEDSAVYLCASSFDMSSYNEQFFGPGTRLTVL.

Comments on this clonotype: A much larger clone lies a single base off, so this may be a read error. The V and J genes are TRBV29-1 and TRBJ2-5, with a weak D call TRBD1 (6 bases). V lost 4 bases and J lost 11, with 17 bases in between. The V gene's germline CDR1 is SQVTM and CDR2 ANQGSEA. CDR3 length equals 12 residues. CDR3 nucleotides: TGCAGCGTTGGGGACAAGGGATTACAGCAGTACTTC. This encodes CSVGDKGLQQYF.

This clonotype has a count of ten or more. The CDR3, as DNA: TGTGCCAGCAGTTACTACCCGGGACAGGGGGGCGAGCAGTACTTC. Protein: CASSYYPGQGGEQYF. The V gene is TRBV6-5, the J gene TRBJ2-7, with TRBD1 matching over 11 bases. The CDR3 runs to 15 residues. Germline V gives CDR1 MNHEY, CDR2 SVGAGI. The V gene end was trimmed by 1 base and the J gene end by 6 bases; junction bases not matched to a gene: 5.

The gene calls are TRBV5-5 and TRBJ2-7; 7 positions agree with TRBD2. CDR1 and CDR2 (germline): SGHKS, YYEKEE (reference sequence). The CDR3 runs to 12 residues. V lost 3 bases, J lost 5 bases, and 2 bases stayed unmatched. The CDR3 DNA sequence: TGTGCCAGCAGCTGGCGGGAGAACGAGCAGTACTTC. Translation: CASSWRENEQYF.

V usage is TRBV20-1 and J usage is TRBJ2-5; TRBD2 aligns across 8 bases. The J call could be wrong; TRBJ2-7 is a better fit for the DNA end. Germline V gene sequence: CDR1 DFQATT, CDR2 SNEGSKA (reference sequence). This CDR3 is built from 15 residues. Here the CDR3 reads CSASPGSGSRNEQYF. DNA for the CDR3: TGCAGTGCTAGCCCGGGGAGCGGGAGCAGGAACGAGCAGTACTTC.

This clonotype appeared a few times. The rearrangement uses TRBV4-3 and TRBJ2-7; D gene uncertain. The last part of the DNA fits TRBJ2-4 better; the J call may be wrong. The length of the CDR3 is 14 residues. Germline V gives CDR1 LGHNA, CDR2 YSLEER. DNA for the CDR3: TGCGCCAGCAGCCAAGGAGGCCAGGAAAACATTCAGTACTTC. Translated: CASSQGGQENIQYF.

A few counts support this clonotype. V usage is TRBV4-1 and J usage is TRBJ2-1; 7 nucleotides agree with TRBD1. This CDR3 has 14 residues. CDR1 and CDR2 from the germline V gene are MGHRA and YSYEKL. With V trimmed by 2 bases and J by 5 bases, 3 bases remained unmatched. The CDR3 sequence is CASSQPGTDNEQFF. Here the CDR3 DNA reads TGCGCCAGCAGCCAACCCGGGACAGACAATGAGCAGTTCTTC.

The rearrangement links TRBV12-5 to TRBJ2-1; D unresolved. This CDR3 comprises 14 residues. Germline values: CDR1 LGHNT, CDR2 FRNRAP. V lost 5 bases, J lost 7 bases, and 15 bases lay in between. CDR3 in DNA: TGTGCTAGTGGTGTGCTGAACTCGATGAATGAGCAGTTCTTC. Translating it yields CASGVLNSMNEQFF. The full variable domain, its missing parts supplied by reference TRBV12-5 and TRBJ2-1, is DARVTQTPRHKVTEMGQEVTMRCQPILGHNTVFWYRQTMMQGLELLAYFRNRAPLDDSGMPKDRFSAEMPDATLATLKIQPSEPRDSAVYFCASGVLNSMNEQFFGPGTRLTVL.